Here is one T cell receptor beta chain with its context. No antigen is known for it. Time point here: week 47, end of study. A single vaccine dose contained 300 ug of mutant IDH1 20-mer peptide, and topical imiquimod was used with it. Looked up from germline, CDR1 is SGHRS and CDR2 is YFSETQ. Trimming took 0 bases from V and 0 from J, leaving 7 bases between them. The CDR3 spans 15 residues. The data are from a study of a mutant IDH1 vaccine in newly diagnosed glioma. Across the study: Patients began vaccination 4-6 weeks after radiotherapy alone, or with temozolomide cycles.

Sequencing was performed with immunoSEQ multiplex PCR; in TCRdb, only in-frame clones are kept and a portion is missing. Of about 94,000 clones detected, roughly nine tenths appear once; the ten largest clones hold approximately 0.8%. Findings and caveats of the study: Pseudoprogression appears to have had no connection to changes in top peripheral T cell clonotypes.

The TCR sequence derives from a woman between 50 and 59 years old with glioma. The sample in question was PBMCs, obtained from a glioma patient whose treatment included an IDH1 peptide vaccine. V gene TRBV5-1 combines with J gene TRBJ2-1; D may be TRBD1 or TRBD2 (5 bases each). The CDR3 is CASSLAGTSYNEQFF. The CDR3 DNA is TGCGCCAGCAGCTTGGCCGGGACCTCCTACAATGAGCAGTTCTTC.